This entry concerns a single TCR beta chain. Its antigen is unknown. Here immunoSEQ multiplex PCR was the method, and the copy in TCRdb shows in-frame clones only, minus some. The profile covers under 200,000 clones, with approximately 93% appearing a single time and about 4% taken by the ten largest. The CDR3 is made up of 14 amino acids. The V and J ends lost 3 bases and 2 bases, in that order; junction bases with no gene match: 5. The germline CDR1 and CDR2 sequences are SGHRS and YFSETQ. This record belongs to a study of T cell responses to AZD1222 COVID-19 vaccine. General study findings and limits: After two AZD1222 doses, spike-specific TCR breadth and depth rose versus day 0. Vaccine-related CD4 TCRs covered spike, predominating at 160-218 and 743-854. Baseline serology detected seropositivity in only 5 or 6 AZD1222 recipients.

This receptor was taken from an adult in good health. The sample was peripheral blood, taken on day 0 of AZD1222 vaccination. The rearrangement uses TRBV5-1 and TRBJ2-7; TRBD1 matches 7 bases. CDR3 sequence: CASSYYDRAYEQYF. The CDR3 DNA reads TGCGCCAGCAGCTACTATGACAGGGCCTACGAGCAGTACTTC. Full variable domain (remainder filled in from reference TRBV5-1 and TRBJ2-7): KAGVTQTPRYLIKTRGQQVTLSCSPISGHRSVSWYQQTPGQGLQFLFEYFSETQRNKGNFPGRFSGRQFSNSRSEMNVSTLELGDSALYLCASSYYDRAYEQYFGPGTRLTVT.